The 21 T cell receptor beta chains given below trace back to one sample, sequenced in a study of beta chain features in type 1 diabetes. Every bit of the isolated RNA underwent reverse transcription, so sequencing read expressed TCRB transcripts. Here immunoSEQ multiplex PCR was the method, and the copy in TCRdb shows in-frame clones only, minus some. The sample has about 900,000 clones; 17% are singletons. The specimen sequenced was naive CD4+ T cells from blood. The receptor set was obtained from a woman between 18 and 29 years old in good health.

This sequence joins TRBV7-9 and TRBJ2-1; no clear D gene. Germline CDR1 and CDR2: SEHNR and FQNEAQ (reference sequence). The V end lost 4 bases, the J end lost 6 bases, and 10 bases lay between the germline ends. The CDR3 totals 13 residues. The CDR3 DNA reads as TGTGCCAGCAGCTCTCAAGGATTCAATGAGCAGTTCTTC. Translated, it gives CASSSQGFNEQFF.

The chain carries TRBV19 and TRBJ1-5; D may be TRBD1 (6 bases). Per the germline V gene, CDR1 is LNHDA and CDR2 is SQIVND (reference sequence). Between the trimmed V and J ends, which lost 4 bases and 11 bases, there was a span of 18 bases. The CDR3 sequence is 14 residues long. The CDR3 region is CASSTNRDGLAQHF. The DNA of the CDR3 is TGTGCCAGTAGTACTAACAGGGACGGGCTAGCCCAGCATTTT. Looking up the rest from reference TRBV19 and TRBJ1-5 gives the full variable domain: DGGITQSPKYLFRKEGQNVTLSCEQNLNHDAMYWYRQDPGQGLRLIYYSQIVNDFQKGDIAEGYSVSREKKESFPLTVTSAQKNPTAFYLCASSTNRDGLAQHFGDGTRLSIL.

As for this clone: This sample also contains other DNA sequences that code for the same CDR3. This chain joins TRBV18 and TRBJ2-5; 7 bases map to TRBD1. The V segment lost 6 bases and the J segment 2 bases; nucleotides outside the gene matches: 3. This CDR3 region has 13 residues. CDR1 is KGHSH, CDR2 LQKENI, per germline. The CDR3 reads CASSPGQQETQYF. CDR3 sequence (DNA): TGTGCCAGCTCGCCGGGACAGCAAGAGACCCAGTACTTC.

The chain combines TRBV4-2 with TRBJ2-2, with 7 bases identical to TRBD1. This CDR3 spans 15 amino acids. CDR1 and CDR2 (germline): LGHNA, YNFKEQ. J lost 4 bases, V lost 1 base, and 3 bases had no gene match. The CDR3 DNA reads TGTGCCAGCAGCCAAGGCCCAGGGGGCACCGGGGAGCTGTTTTTT. Protein product: CASSQGPGGTGELFF.

The chain is built from TRBV27 and TRBJ1-2; D remains ambiguous. CDR1 and CDR2 from the germline V gene are MNHEY and SMNVEV (reference sequence). This CDR3 spans 14 amino acids. Trimming shortened V by 5 bases and J by 5 bases, and 15 bases separated the two germline ends. The chain's CDR3 is CASSPRSWVYGYTF. CDR3 in DNA: TGTGCCAGCAGTCCCCGATCGTGGGTATATGGCTACACCTTC.

This sequence joins TRBV6-4 and TRBJ2-1; TRBD2 matches 8 bases. The CDR3 runs to 15 residues. Per the germline V gene, CDR1 is MRHNA and CDR2 is SNTAGT. The junction had 4 bases not matched to a gene; V was cut back by 4 bases and J by 2 bases. CDR3 sequence reads: CASSVGLATYNEQFF. CDR3 sequence (DNA): TGTGCCAGCAGTGTAGGACTAGCAACCTACAATGAGCAGTTCTTC.

Only a few counts were recorded for this clone. V and J are TRBV19 and TRBJ2-5, with D perhaps matching TRBD1 (6 bases). There are 15 residues in the CDR3. Germline CDR1 and CDR2: LNHDA and SQIVND (reference sequence). V was trimmed by 3 bases and J by 1 base, leaving 12 bases between them. DNA for the CDR3: TGTGCCAGTAGTATCGGTTGGACAGCCCAAGAGACCCAGTACTTC. Protein product: CASSIGWTAQETQYF.

This CDR3 is CASSFGGAAADTQYF. In DNA, the CDR3 is TGTGCCAGCAGCTTCGGAGGGGCAGCGGCAGATACGCAGTATTTT. The gene calls are TRBV7-2 and TRBJ2-3; D may be TRBD2 (6 bases). The CDR3 spans 15 residues. V lost 3 bases to trimming and J lost 4 bases, with 14 bases between them. Per the germline V gene, CDR1 is SGHTA and CDR2 is FQGNSA.

The chain carries TRBV5-6 and TRBJ2-7, with 8 nucleotides matching TRBD2. From germline, CDR1 is SGHDT and CDR2 YYEEEE. V shed 5 bases, J shed 4 bases, and the junction held 14 bases outside the gene matches. The CDR3 is made up of 16 amino acids. The CDR3 coding sequence is TGTGCCAGCAGTTTCCTCGGAGGGCGCGGGAGGTACGAGCAGTACTTC. It codes for CASSFLGGRGRYEQYF.

The table lists this clone with a few counts. The V call is TRBV6-6, the J call TRBJ2-7; tentative D call: TRBD2 (6 bases). CDR3 length: 14 amino acids. V was clipped by 2 bases and J by 3 bases, with 11 bases between them. Germline V CDR1 and CDR2: MNHNY, SVGAGI (reference sequence). The CDR3 region is CASSYAPGSYEQYF. The CDR3 region has the DNA TGTGCCAGCAGTTACGCACCCGGGAGCTACGAGCAGTACTTC.

This clone was counted a few times. This CDR3 reads CASSPISSADKTGELFF. As DNA, the CDR3 is TGTGCCAGCTCACCTATTTCGTCGGCGGACAAGACCGGGGAGCTGTTTTTT. V usage is TRBV18 and J usage is TRBJ2-2; D may be TRBD1 (5 bases). CDR3 length: 17 residues. Germline CDR1 reads KGHSH; CDR2 reads LQKENI. Trimming took off 3 bases at V and 5 bases at J, with 19 bases between the two ends.

The V gene is TRBV7-9, the J gene TRBJ2-5; 7 positions match TRBD1. The germline V gene has CDR1 SEHNR and CDR2 FQNEAQ (reference sequence). This CDR3 is 15 amino acids long. The trim removed 3 bases at V and 5 bases at J, leaving 9 bases unmatched. CDR3 nucleotide sequence: TGTGCCAGCAGCTTCCACAGGGGCGTCCAGGAGACCCAGTACTTC. Translating gives CASSFHRGVQETQYF. The entire variable domain, with the rest obtained from reference TRBV7-9 and TRBJ2-5, is as follows: DTGVSQNPRHKITKRGQNVTFRCDPISEHNRLYWYRQTLGQGPEFLTYFQNEAQLEKSRLLSDRFSAERPKGSFSTLEIQRTEQGDSAMYLCASSFHRGVQETQYFGPGTRLLVL.

V and J are TRBV7-2 and TRBJ2-1, with 7 bases that match TRBD1. V gave up 5 bases and J gave up 7 bases; unmatched junction bases: 11. CDR3 size: 15 residues. Germline V gives CDR1 SGHTA, CDR2 FQGNSA. CDR3 DNA: TGTGCCAGCAGCCAACCGGGACAGCCTAGGAATGAGCAGTTCTTC. This gives the protein CASSQPGQPRNEQFF. Full variable domain (outside the CDR3, taken from reference TRBV7-2 and TRBJ2-1): GAGVSQSPSNKVTEKGKDVELRCDPISGHTALYWYRQSLGQGLEFLIYFQGNSAPDKSGLPSDRFSAERTGGSVSTLTIQRTQQEDSAVYLCASSQPGQPRNEQFFGPGTRLTVL.

This clone was observed a few times. The sample holds other DNA sequences that translate to the same CDR3. The chain has TRBV7-3 and TRBJ2-3, with D perhaps matching TRBD2 (6 bases). Looked up from germline, CDR1 is SGHTA and CDR2 is FQGTGA. The CDR3 spans 14 residues. Trimming removed 6 bases from V and 0 bases from J, with 10 bases in between. CDR3 DNA: TGTGCCAGCAGTCCGAGCGGGAGCACAGATACGCAGTATTTT. Translated, it gives CASSPSGSTDTQYF.

The J gene is TRBJ2-7, the V gene TRBV7-9, with TRBD1 identical over 8 bases. The CDR3 runs to 16 residues. The germline V gene encodes CDR1 SEHNR and CDR2 FQNEAQ (reference sequence). The J segment lost 3 bases and the V segment lost 5 bases, leaving 12 bases of the junction unmatched. In nucleotides, the CDR3 is TGTGCCAGCAGCCGGATTCGGACAGGGAGACGCTACGAGCAGTACTTC. It encodes CASSRIRTGRRYEQYF.

The chain carries TRBV6-6 and TRBJ2-7; the match to TRBD2 covers 12 bases. With V trimmed by 4 bases and J by 0 bases, 4 bases remained unmatched. CDR3 length: 16 residues. Germline CDR1 MNHNY, CDR2 SVGAGI (reference sequence). The CDR3 nucleotides read TGTGCCAGCAGTTCCGGGACTAGCGGGCCCTCCTACGAGCAGTACTTC. Its translation is CASSSGTSGPSYEQYF.

J is TRBJ2-1 and V is TRBV20-1; 8 bases agree with TRBD2. The CDR3 has 11 amino acids. Per germline, CDR1 DFQATT and CDR2 SNEGSKA (reference sequence). This chain's CDR3 is CRGAGAYEQFF. In nucleotides, the CDR3 is TGCAGGGGAGCGGGAGCCTATGAGCAGTTCTTC.

This clone was observed a handful of times. DNA for the CDR3: TGTGCCAGCAGCCAGGTGGGGGGCGCCCACGAGCAGTACTTC. Translation: CASSQVGGAHEQYF. The chain links TRBV4-2 to TRBJ2-7; the D gene could be TRBD1 or TRBD2 (6 bases each). Germline lookup yields CDR1 LGHNA and CDR2 YNFKEQ. This CDR3 spans 14 amino acids. V gave up 3 bases and J gave up 5 bases, with 14 bases separating them.

About this clone: The same CDR3 is also encoded by other DNA sequences in this sample. This chain joins TRBV10-3 and TRBJ1-5; 7 bases fit TRBD1. Germline trimming cut 6 bases from V and 4 bases from J; bases unmatched to any gene: 3. CDR3 size: 13 residues. Germline CDR1 ENHRY, CDR2 SYGVKD. The CDR3 sequence is CAISPGQNQPQHF. The CDR3 DNA is TGTGCCATCAGCCCGGGACAGAATCAGCCCCAGCATTTT.

The chain couples TRBV6-6 to TRBJ1-1; D is perhaps TRBD1 (5 bases). Between the trimmed V and J ends, which lost 8 bases and 7 bases, there was a span of 14 bases. The CDR3 spans 12 residues. CDR1 is MNHNY, CDR2 SVGAGI, per germline (reference sequence). The CDR3 reads CASGKGSSEAFF. In DNA, the CDR3 is TGTGCCAGCGGAAAGGGGTCTAGTGAAGCTTTCTTT.

This clone was seen more than once but under ten times. V gene TRBV4-2 combines with J gene TRBJ2-7; no firm D call. CDR1 and CDR2 from the germline V gene are LGHNA and YNFKEQ. CDR3 length: 14 amino acids. Deletions cut 0 bases from V and 3 bases from J, with 9 bases between. The CDR3, as DNA: TGTGCCAGCAGCCAAGAACGGGTTGACTACGAGCAGTACTTC. As protein: CASSQERVDYEQYF.